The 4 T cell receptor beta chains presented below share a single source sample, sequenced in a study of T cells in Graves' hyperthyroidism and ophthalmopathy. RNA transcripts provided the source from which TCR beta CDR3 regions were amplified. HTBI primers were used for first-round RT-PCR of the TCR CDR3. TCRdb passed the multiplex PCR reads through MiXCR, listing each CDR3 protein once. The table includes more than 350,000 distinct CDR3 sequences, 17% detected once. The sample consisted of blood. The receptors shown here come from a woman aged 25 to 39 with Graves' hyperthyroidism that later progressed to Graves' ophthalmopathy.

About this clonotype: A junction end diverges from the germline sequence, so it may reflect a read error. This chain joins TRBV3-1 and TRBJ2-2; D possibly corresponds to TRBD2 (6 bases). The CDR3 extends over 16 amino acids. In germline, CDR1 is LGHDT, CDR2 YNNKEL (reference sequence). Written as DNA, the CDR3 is TGTGCCAGCAGCAAAGGGTCACTAGCAGCACCCGGGAAGCTGTTTTTT. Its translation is CASSKGSLAAPGKLFF.

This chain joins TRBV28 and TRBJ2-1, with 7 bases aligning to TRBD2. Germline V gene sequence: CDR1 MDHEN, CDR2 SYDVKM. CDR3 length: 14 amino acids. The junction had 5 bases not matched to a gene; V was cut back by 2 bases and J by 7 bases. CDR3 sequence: CASSLRGRGNEQFF. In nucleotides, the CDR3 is TGTGCCAGCAGTTTACGCGGGAGAGGGAATGAGCAGTTCTTC.

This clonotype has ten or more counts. CDR3 region: CASSLVQETQYF. CDR3 sequence (DNA): TGTGCCAGCAGCTTGGTTCAAGAGACCCAGTACTTC. The J gene is TRBJ2-5, the V gene TRBV7-9, with D unresolved. Germline assignment: CDR1 SEHNR and CDR2 FQNEAQ (reference sequence). CDR3 length equals 12 residues. The V end lost 3 bases, the J end lost 2 bases, and 4 bases lay between the germline ends.

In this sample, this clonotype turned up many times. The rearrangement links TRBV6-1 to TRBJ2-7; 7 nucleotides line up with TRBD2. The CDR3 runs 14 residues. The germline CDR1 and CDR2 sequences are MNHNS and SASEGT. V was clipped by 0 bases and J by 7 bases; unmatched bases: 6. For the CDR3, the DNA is TGTGCCAGCAGTGAAGCTAGGGGAGCGGGGGAGCAGTACTTC. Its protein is CASSEARGAGEQYF.